These 29 T cell receptor beta chains came from one sample sequenced in a study of shared clonotypes between healthy human individuals. Some clones are missing from TCRdb's copy, which holds only in-frame ones; the method was immunoSEQ multiplex PCR. The table has hundreds of thousands of clones, approximately 96% seen once. Terminally differentiated effector memory CD45RA+ cells were excluded from the naive CD8 cells, which were CD45RO-negative and positively selected for CCR7. The sequencing input was naive CD8+ T cells sorted from blood. The receptors come from a woman younger than 45 in good health.

With regard to this clone: The sample carries other DNA sequences with the same CDR3. The chain couples TRBV27 to TRBJ1-5; 8 positions match TRBD1. Germline lookup yields CDR1 MNHEY and CDR2 SMNVEV (reference sequence). After removal of 5 bases from V and 5 bases from J, the junction contained 5 bases not matched to a gene. There are 14 residues in the CDR3. In DNA form, the CDR3 reads TGTGCCAGCAGTCCCGGACAGGGAGATCAGCCCCAGCATTTT. Translating it yields CASSPGQGDQPQHF.

V usage is TRBV19 and J usage is TRBJ2-1; D is unclear. V was cut by 4 bases and J by 5 bases, with 12 bases left in between. This CDR3 has 14 residues. From germline, CDR1 is LNHDA and CDR2 SQIVND (reference sequence). For the CDR3, the DNA is TGTGCCAGTAGTAACCTCAGGAGCAACAATGAGCAGTTCTTC. It specifies CASSNLRSNNEQFF.

This clone was seen only a few times. The sample holds other DNA sequences that translate to the same CDR3. This chain links TRBV27 with TRBJ1-1; perhaps TRBD1 as D (5 bases). V was cut by 6 bases and J by 1 base, with 6 bases left in between. The CDR3 runs 12 residues. Germline V lookup: CDR1 MNHEY, CDR2 SMNVEV (reference sequence). The CDR3: CASRTGNTEAFF. Written as DNA, the CDR3 is TGTGCCAGCAGAACAGGGAACACTGAAGCTTTCTTT.

This chain uses TRBV21-1 with TRBJ2-4. TRBV21-1 is a known pseudogene. CDR3 length: 12 amino acids. The CDR3 DNA reads TGTGCCAGCAGCAATTTTGGAAACATTCAGTACTTC. This translates into CASSNFGNIQYF.

V gene TRBV6-5 combines with J gene TRBJ2-7, with D perhaps given as TRBD1 or TRBD2 (5 bases each). Germline values: CDR1 MNHEY, CDR2 SVGAGI. V gave up 6 bases and J gave up 6 bases, with 9 bases separating them. The CDR3 length is 11 residues. The CDR3 spells CASRRGAEQYF. CDR3 sequence (DNA): TGTGCCAGCAGAAGAGGGGCCGAGCAGTACTTC.

The rearrangement joins TRBV7-9 to TRBJ2-1; TRBD2 matches at 15 bases. Germline V lookup: CDR1 SEHNR, CDR2 FQNEAQ (reference sequence). Trimming took 9 bases from V and 4 from J; bases not matched to a gene: 7. The length of the CDR3 is 16 residues. The CDR3 region has the DNA TGTGCCAGTGGACTAGCGGGAGGGCTGGGTTACAATGAGCAGTTCTTC. It is translated as CASGLAGGLGYNEQFF.

Notes on this clone: Distinct nucleotide sequences in the sample also encode this CDR3. The chain combines TRBV27 with TRBJ2-1; 9 positions match TRBD2. Germline CDR1 is MNHEY and CDR2 is SMNVEV (reference sequence). CDR3 length: 16 amino acids. V lost 0 bases and J lost 0; bases outside the gene matches: 0. CDR3 bases: TGTGCCAGCAGTTTATCTAGCGGGAGCTCCTACAATGAGCAGTTCTTC. This translates into CASSLSSGSSYNEQFF.

The chain couples TRBV7-9 to TRBJ2-1, with 11 bases aligning to TRBD2. The germline V gene has CDR1 SEHNR and CDR2 FQNEAQ (reference sequence). The CDR3 has 18 amino acids. Germline trimming cut 2 bases from V and 3 bases from J; bases unmatched to any gene: 9. Here the CDR3 DNA reads TGTGCCAGCAGCTTATCTGTTAGCGGGAGGGCCTTCTACAATGAGCAGTTCTTC. The encoded protein is CASSLSVSGRAFYNEQFF.

The count of this clone is one. V gene TRBV19 combines with J gene TRBJ2-2; D uncertain. The CDR3 consists of 16 residues. Germline lookup yields CDR1 LNHDA and CDR2 SQIVND (reference sequence). The V gene lost 0 bases and the J gene lost 8 bases, with 16 bases spanning the gap. The CDR3 is CASSIEGQRAPGELFF. The CDR3 nucleotides are TGTGCCAGTAGTATAGAGGGTCAGCGTGCCCCTGGGGAGCTGTTTTTT.

V gene TRBV5-6 combines with J gene TRBJ2-7, with D maybe TRBD2 (6 bases). This CDR3 is built from 14 residues. Germline lookup yields CDR1 SGHDT and CDR2 YYEEEE. V shed 4 bases and J shed 3 bases, with 14 bases lying between them. CDR3 DNA: TGTGCCAGCAGCGAATCTAGCGCGCTCTACGAGCAGTACTTC. This gives the protein CASSESSALYEQYF. The full variable domain, with the rest looked up from reference TRBV5-6 and TRBJ2-7, is DAGVTQSPTHLIKTRGQQVTLRCSPKSGHDTVSWYQQALGQGPQFIFQYYEEEERQRGNFPDRFSGHQFPNYSSELNVNALLLGDSALYLCASSESSALYEQYFGPGTRLTVT.

This chain links TRBV7-9 with TRBJ1-1; 12 bases line up with TRBD1. CDR3 length: 17 amino acids. Per the germline V gene, CDR1 is SEHNR and CDR2 is FQNEAQ (reference sequence). The trim removed 2 bases at V and 4 bases at J, leaving 8 bases unmatched. The CDR3 is CASSLPGQGAVGTEAFF. The DNA for the CDR3 is TGTGCCAGCAGCTTACCGGGACAGGGGGCAGTGGGCACTGAAGCTTTCTTT.

CDR3 in DNA: TGTGCCAGCAGCCCCAGCTGGGGGGACAACTCCTACGAGCAGTACTTC. Translation: CASSPSWGDNSYEQYF. The chain uses TRBV7-9 and TRBJ2-7, with D possibly called TRBD1 or TRBD2 (6 bases each). CDR3 length equals 16 residues. Germline-derived CDR1 and CDR2 are SEHNR and FQNEAQ (reference sequence). V was shortened by 5 bases and J by 0 bases, with 17 bases between the two germline ends.

The rearrangement links TRBV28 to TRBJ1-4; no firm D call. Germline assignment: CDR1 MDHEN and CDR2 SYDVKM. Trimming left V 3 bases short and J 7 bases short, with 21 bases between. This CDR3 comprises 17 residues. CDR3 nucleotide sequence: TGTGCCAGCAGTTTGGGTATTGGGATGGGTGTTACTGAAAAACTGTTTTTT. Amino acids: CASSLGIGMGVTEKLFF.

As concerns this clone: The junction departs from the called germline gene at one end, perhaps through a read error. This sequence joins TRBV6-5 and TRBJ2-7; D is perhaps TRBD2 (6 bases). This CDR3 region has 14 residues. Germline lookup yields CDR1 MNHEY and CDR2 SVGAGI. The CDR3 DNA is TGTGCCAGCAGTTACTCGGCGGGATCCTTCGAGCAGTACTTC. Protein sequence: CASSYSAGSFEQYF.

The chain employs TRBV19 and TRBJ2-7; no clear D gene. The CDR3 runs to 13 residues. Germline V lookup: CDR1 LNHDA, CDR2 SQIVND (reference sequence). V was pared by 5 bases and J by 5 bases, with 13 bases between. The CDR3 here is CASSPGLKNEQYF. CDR3 sequence (DNA): TGTGCCAGTAGTCCCGGATTGAAAAACGAGCAGTACTTC.

The chain joins TRBV5-1 to TRBJ2-7; 7 bases map to TRBD2. V was clipped by 6 bases and J by 4 bases; unmatched bases: 10. Germline lookup yields CDR1 SGHRS and CDR2 YFSETQ. This CDR3 has 14 amino acids. CDR3 nucleotide sequence: TGCGCCAGCACCCCGGAGGGCGGGAGTTACGAGCAGTACTTC. It translates to CASTPEGGSYEQYF.

The chain employs TRBV13 and TRBJ2-5, with TRBD2 matching over 11 bases. CDR1 PRHDT and CDR2 FYEKMQ come from the germline V gene (reference sequence). Trimming removed 5 bases from V and 5 bases from J; junction bases left unmatched: 7. The CDR3 is 15 residues long. The CDR3 sequence: CASSVSGRAWETQYF. As DNA, the CDR3 is TGTGCCAGCAGCGTTAGCGGGAGGGCCTGGGAGACCCAGTACTTC.

The chain employs TRBV4-1 and TRBJ2-1; D call uncertain. Between the trimmed V and J ends, which lost 0 bases and 6 bases, there was a span of 9 bases. This CDR3 contains 14 residues. The germline gives CDR1 MGHRA, CDR2 YSYEKL. For the CDR3, the DNA is TGCGCCAGCAGCCAAGACCCGGTCCTCAATGAGCAGTTCTTC. Translated: CASSQDPVLNEQFF.

The chain recombines TRBV20-1 with TRBJ1-2; no clear D gene. The germline V gene encodes CDR1 DFQATT and CDR2 SNEGSKA (reference sequence). V lost 5 bases, J lost 7 bases, and 5 bases lay in between. The CDR3 consists of 9 residues. The CDR3 protein is CSARFGYTF. CDR3 nucleotides: TGCAGTGCTCGATTTGGCTACACCTTC.

The chain is built from TRBV6-5 and TRBJ2-1; 7 bases line up with TRBD2. Germline V CDR1 and CDR2: MNHEY, SVGAGI. This CDR3 has 14 amino acids. V shed 6 bases and J 3 bases; nucleotides not matched to a gene: 5. The CDR3 loop is CASRSGGYYNEQFF. CDR3 in DNA: TGTGCCAGCAGGTCGGGGGGTTACTACAATGAGCAGTTCTTC.

The chain links TRBV4-1 to TRBJ2-3, with TRBD2 matching over 9 bases. The trim removed 0 bases at V and 5 bases at J, leaving 12 bases unmatched. Germline-derived CDR1 and CDR2 are MGHRA and YSYEKL. The CDR3 is 18 residues long. CDR3 coding DNA: TGCGCCAGCAGCCAAGATCGTAATAGCGGGAGTCGAGGAGATACGCAGTATTTT. It yields the protein CASSQDRNSGSRGDTQYF.

V and J are TRBV6-6 and TRBJ1-2; no reliable D call. V was pared by 2 bases and J by 0 bases, with 10 bases between. This CDR3 is built from 15 residues. Germline values: CDR1 MNHNY, CDR2 SVGAGI (reference sequence). The CDR3 DNA sequence: TGTGCCAGCAGTTACGATCGGGAAACTAACTATGGCTACACCTTC. This sequence encodes CASSYDRETNYGYTF.

This rearrangement joins TRBV4-1 to TRBJ2-7; D remains ambiguous. This CDR3 comprises 14 residues. Trimming took off 1 base at V and 5 bases at J, with 12 bases between the two ends. CDR1 and CDR2 from the germline V gene are MGHRA and YSYEKL. CDR3 protein: CASSQVASDHEQYF. CDR3 coding DNA: TGCGCCAGCAGCCAAGTGGCCAGCGACCACGAGCAGTACTTC.

Of note for this clone: One end of the junction fails to match germline, which may point to a read error. The V gene is TRBV27, the J gene TRBJ2-7; 10 nucleotides line up with TRBD2. CDR3 size: 15 residues. The germline CDR1 and CDR2 sequences are MNHEY and SMNVEV (reference sequence). This chain's CDR3 is CASSISLAGAYEQYF. In DNA, the CDR3 is TGTGCCAGCAGTATATCTCTAGCGGGAGCCTACGAGCAGTACTTC.

The chain couples TRBV28 to TRBJ2-1; D remains unclear. V was shortened by 6 bases and J by 6 bases, with 18 bases between the two germline ends. The CDR3 runs 15 residues. Germline V gene data show CDR1 as MDHEN and CDR2 as SYDVKM. The CDR3 spells CASRNDFTQFNEQFF. The CDR3 DNA follows: TGTGCCAGCAGGAACGACTTCACGCAGTTCAATGAGCAGTTCTTC.

This rearrangement joins TRBV5-6 to TRBJ2-5; 10 nucleotides line up with TRBD2. From germline, CDR1 is SGHDT and CDR2 YYEEEE. CDR3 size: 16 residues. The V gene end was trimmed by 0 bases and the J gene end by 5 bases; junction bases not matched to a gene: 7. CDR3: CASSLAAGGPRETQYF. CDR3 nucleotide sequence: TGTGCCAGCAGCTTGGCAGCGGGAGGGCCGAGGGAGACCCAGTACTTC. The full variable domain, with the rest looked up from reference TRBV5-6 and TRBJ2-5, is DAGVTQSPTHLIKTRGQQVTLRCSPKSGHDTVSWYQQALGQGPQFIFQYYEEEERQRGNFPDRFSGHQFPNYSSELNVNALLLGDSALYLCASSLAAGGPRETQYFGPGTRLLVL.

This chain uses TRBV7-9 with TRBJ2-7, with a tentative D call TRBD2 (5 bases). Germline V gene sequence: CDR1 SEHNR, CDR2 FQNEAQ (reference sequence). Trimming shortened V by 1 base and J by 3 bases, and 7 bases separated the two germline ends. CDR3 length equals 13 residues. The CDR3 nucleotides read TGTGCCAGCAGCTTAGACGGGAACTACGAGCAGTACTTC. It specifies CASSLDGNYEQYF. Supplemented by reference TRBV7-9 and TRBJ2-7, the full variable domain reads DTGVSQNPRHKITKRGQNVTFRCDPISEHNRLYWYRQTLGQGPEFLTYFQNEAQLEKSRLLSDRFSAERPKGSFSTLEIQRTEQGDSAMYLCASSLDGNYEQYFGPGTRLTVT.

Concerning this clone: At one boundary the junction diverges from the germline segment, which might be a read error. The CDR3 sequence: CASSRTAGASDEQYF. Here the CDR3 DNA reads TGTGCCAGCAGCCGGACGGCAGGAGCCTCCGACGAGCAGTACTTC. This rearrangement joins TRBV4-2 to TRBJ2-7, with unresolved D. Looked up from germline, CDR1 is LGHNA and CDR2 is YNFKEQ. The CDR3 runs to 15 residues.

About this clone itself: The sample contains more than one DNA sequence encoding this CDR3. The chain carries TRBV2 and TRBJ2-1, with 8 bases lining up with TRBD2. V dropped 2 bases and J dropped 4; count of bases not matched to a gene: 4. This CDR3 contains 15 residues. Looked up from germline, CDR1 is SNHLY and CDR2 is FYNNEI. CDR3 in DNA: TGTGCCAGCAGTGAACGGGCTAGCGGGTACAATGAGCAGTTCTTC. Its protein is CASSERASGYNEQFF.